A single sample is the source of the 8 T cell receptor beta chains below, sequenced in a study of Graves' ophthalmopathy and Graves' hyperthyroidism. RNA transcripts yielded amplified TCR beta CDR3 regions. Second-round multiplex PCR came after a first-round RT-PCR that employed HTBI primers. TCRdb independently ran MiXCR on the multiplex PCR reads; one entry per CDR3 protein. The repertoire holds fewer than 650,000 distinct CDR3 sequences, with 22% as singletons. Sequences were obtained from peripheral blood. These receptors originate from a young woman with stable Graves' hyperthyroidism. Some clones in this sample may be carry-over from other donors' samples.

The rearrangement joins TRBV6-5 to TRBJ2-2; D is possibly TRBD1 (5 bases). CDR1 MNHEY and CDR2 SVGAGI come from the germline V gene. V lost 4 bases and J 1 base, leaving 10 bases between the germline ends. This CDR3 spans 15 amino acids. CDR3 loop: CASSWGRLNTGELFF. As DNA, the CDR3 is TGTGCCAGCAGTTGGGGCAGACTGAACACCGGGGAGCTGTTTTTT.

The genes are TRBV12-3 or TRBV12-4 and TRBJ1-5; D is unresolved. The V and J ends lost 0 bases and 2 bases respectively, with 11 bases between them. The CDR3 contains 16 residues. CDR3 DNA: TGTGCCAGCAGTTTAGCAGACACAGCCCGCAATCAGCCCCAGCATTTT. Residues: CASSLADTARNQPQHF.

The rearrangement uses TRBV24-1 and TRBJ1-5; 8 bases fit TRBD1. Germline V gives CDR1 KGHDR, CDR2 SFDVKD. Trimming removed 2 bases from V and 0 bases from J; junction bases left unmatched: 8. This CDR3 has 18 residues. The CDR3: CATSDSRTGGNSNQPQHF. CDR3 nucleotides: TGTGCCACCAGTGATTCGCGAACAGGGGGAAATAGCAATCAGCCCCAGCATTTT.

The CDR3 sequence: CASSLWTSGRRQETQYF. CDR3 in DNA: TGTGCCAGCAGTCTCTGGACTAGCGGGAGGAGGCAAGAGACCCAGTACTTC. The chain joins TRBV3-1 to TRBJ2-5; TRBD2 aligns across 14 bases. Germline CDR1 reads LGHDT; CDR2 reads YNNKEL (reference sequence). The V and J ends lost 6 bases and 2 bases, in that order; junction bases with no gene match: 8. This CDR3 spans 17 amino acids.

This clonotype was seen repeatedly, ten times or more. The chain is built from TRBV6-1 and TRBJ1-5; the D is unclear. The V gene's germline CDR1 is MNHNS and CDR2 SASEGT. V lost 7 bases and J lost 1, with 14 bases in between. This CDR3 contains 15 residues. The CDR3 DNA reads as TGTGCCAGCACCGGAGGCCAAGTGAGCAATCAGCCCCAGCATTTT. Protein: CASTGGQVSNQPQHF.

This clonotype was detected ten times or more. The V gene is TRBV6-1, the J gene TRBJ1-3; D gene unclear. The CDR3 spans 12 residues. Trimming left V 11 bases short and J 4 bases short, with 12 bases between. Germline V gene sequence: CDR1 MNHNS, CDR2 SASEGT. DNA of the CDR3: TGTGCCTACCGGACGGGCGGAAACACCATATATTTT. It specifies CAYRTGGNTIYF.

The chain is built from TRBV5-6 and TRBJ1-1; no definite D call. The germline V gene encodes CDR1 SGHDT and CDR2 YYEEEE. V gave up 1 base and J gave up 1 base, with 17 bases separating them. This CDR3 comprises 17 residues. CDR3 DNA sequence: TGTGCCAGCAGCTTGACTGGATCCGGCAGCTGGAACACTGAAGCTTTCTTT. This encodes CASSLTGSGSWNTEAFF.

This clonotype was seen repeatedly, ten times or more. The rearrangement uses TRBV10-3 and TRBJ1-1; 7 bases are a match to TRBD1. Trimming cost V 9 bases and J 2 bases; bases outside gene matches: 9. CDR1 and CDR2 (germline): ENHRY, SYGVKD. CDR3 length: 14 residues. The CDR3 DNA sequence: TGTGCCATAACAGGCGGGGACAGAAACACTGAAGCTTTCTTT. Its protein is CAITGGDRNTEAFF.